The source of this T cell receptor beta chain is a study of blood T cell repertoires in COVID-19. The overall study: Specimens from acute and convalescent COVID-19 originated in the United States, Italy and Spain. PBMCs, B-cell-depleted T cells, or T cells provided the cDNA or gDNA that made up the material.

V trimming: 3 bases; J trimming: 6 bases; junction bases outside the gene matches: 4. The CDR3 runs 15 residues. In germline, CDR1 is MDHEN, CDR2 SYDVKM. This clone has more than one count but fewer than ten. Under the authors' procedure: From reference gene primer amplification, estimates of nucleated cell counts were derived. Assay used: immunoSEQ multiplex PCR; TCRdb lists only in-frame clones, some missing. V and J calls and clone size are given by that table; D and trimming were obtained from the DNA. Of 94,000 or so clones listed, 70% to 90% are singletons. This clonotype originated in a woman between 65 and 79 years old with acute or convalescent COVID-19. V and J are TRBV28 and TRBJ2-2, with 10 bases lining up with TRBD2. Sequencing was done on a sample of peripheral blood. CDR3 coding DNA: TGTGCCAGCAGTTTCCGGCTAGCGGGAGCCGGGGAGCTGTTTTTT. The encoded protein is CASSFRLAGAGELFF. The full variable domain, rest sourced from reference TRBV28 and TRBJ2-2, is DVKVTQSSRYLVKRTGEKVFLECVQDMDHENMFWYRQDPGLGLRLIYFSYDVKMKEKGDIPEGYSVSREKKERFSLILESASTNQTSMYLCASSFRLAGAGELFFGEGSRLTVL.